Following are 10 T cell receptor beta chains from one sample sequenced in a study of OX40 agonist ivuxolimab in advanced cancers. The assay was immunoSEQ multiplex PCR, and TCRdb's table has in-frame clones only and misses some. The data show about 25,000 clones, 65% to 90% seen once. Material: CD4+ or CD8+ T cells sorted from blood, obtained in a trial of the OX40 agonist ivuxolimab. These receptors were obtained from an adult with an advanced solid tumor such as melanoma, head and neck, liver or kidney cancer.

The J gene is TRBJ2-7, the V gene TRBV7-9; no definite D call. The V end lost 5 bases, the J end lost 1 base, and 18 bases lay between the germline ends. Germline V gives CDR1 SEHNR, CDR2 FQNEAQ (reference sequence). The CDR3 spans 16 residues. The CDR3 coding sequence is TGTGCCAGCAGCCTTCAGGCCGCCGGCTCATCCTACGAGCAGTACTTC. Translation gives CASSLQAAGSSYEQYF.

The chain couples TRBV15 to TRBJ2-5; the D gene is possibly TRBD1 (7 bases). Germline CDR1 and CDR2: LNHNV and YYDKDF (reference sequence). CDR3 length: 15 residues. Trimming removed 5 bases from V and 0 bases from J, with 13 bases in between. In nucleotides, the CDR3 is TGTGCCACCAGCGTCAGGGGGGACTACCAAGAGACCCAGTACTTC. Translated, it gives CATSVRGDYQETQYF.

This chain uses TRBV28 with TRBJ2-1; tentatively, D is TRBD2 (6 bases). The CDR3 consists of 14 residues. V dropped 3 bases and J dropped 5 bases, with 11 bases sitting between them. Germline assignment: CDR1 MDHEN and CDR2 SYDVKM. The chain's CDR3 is CASSLAGKNNEQFF. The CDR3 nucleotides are TGTGCCAGCAGTTTGGCGGGGAAAAACAATGAGCAGTTCTTC.

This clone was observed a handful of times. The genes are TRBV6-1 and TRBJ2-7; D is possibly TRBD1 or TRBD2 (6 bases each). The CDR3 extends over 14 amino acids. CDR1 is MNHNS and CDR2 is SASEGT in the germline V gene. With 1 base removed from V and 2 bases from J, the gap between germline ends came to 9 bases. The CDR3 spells CASSEERGAYEQYF. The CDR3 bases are TGTGCCAGCAGTGAAGAAAGGGGGGCCTACGAGCAGTACTTC.

The CDR3 reads CASSEGAGIAKNIQYF. The CDR3 DNA is TGTGCCAGCAGTGAAGGGGCAGGAATAGCCAAAAACATTCAGTACTTC. The J gene is TRBJ2-4, the V gene TRBV6-1, with D unresolved. CDR1 is MNHNS, CDR2 SASEGT, per germline. The CDR3 contains 16 residues. The germline V and J ends were trimmed by 1 base and 0 bases, with 10 bases remaining between them.

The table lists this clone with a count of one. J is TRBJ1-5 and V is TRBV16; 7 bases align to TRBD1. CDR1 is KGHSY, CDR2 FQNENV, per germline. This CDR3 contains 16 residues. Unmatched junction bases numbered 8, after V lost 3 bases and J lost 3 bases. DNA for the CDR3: TGTGCCAGCAGCCAGCCCGACAGGGAATTCAATCAGCCCCAGCATTTT. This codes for CASSQPDREFNQPQHF.

CDR3 sequence reads: CASSSDSEQFF. The CDR3 DNA follows: TGTGCCAGCAGTTCTGATTCGGAGCAGTTCTTC. The V call is TRBV6-5, the J call TRBJ2-1; D not resolved. The V gene's germline CDR1 is MNHEY and CDR2 SVGAGI. Trimming took off 4 bases at V and 10 bases at J, with 8 bases between the two ends. This CDR3 is 11 amino acids long.

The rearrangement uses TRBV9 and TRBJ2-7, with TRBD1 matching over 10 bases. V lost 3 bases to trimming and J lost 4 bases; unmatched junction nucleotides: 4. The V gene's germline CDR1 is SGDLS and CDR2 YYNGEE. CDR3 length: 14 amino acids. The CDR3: CASSAGQGGYEQYF. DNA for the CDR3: TGTGCCAGCAGCGCCGGACAGGGGGGATACGAGCAGTACTTC.

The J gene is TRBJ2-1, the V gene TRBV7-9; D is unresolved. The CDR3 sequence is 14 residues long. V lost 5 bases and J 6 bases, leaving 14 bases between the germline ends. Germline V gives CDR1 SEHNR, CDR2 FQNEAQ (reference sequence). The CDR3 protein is CASSLGENSNEQFF. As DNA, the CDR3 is TGTGCCAGCAGCCTCGGTGAGAATAGCAATGAGCAGTTCTTC.

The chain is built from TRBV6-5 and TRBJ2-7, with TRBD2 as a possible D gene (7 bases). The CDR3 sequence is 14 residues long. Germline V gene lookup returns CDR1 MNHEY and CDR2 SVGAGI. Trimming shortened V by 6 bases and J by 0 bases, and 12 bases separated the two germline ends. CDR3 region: CASRGGLRSYEQYF. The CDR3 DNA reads TGTGCCAGCAGGGGGGGGCTCCGCTCCTACGAGCAGTACTTC.